The TCR beta chain described here comes from a study of vaccination and CD4 T cells after COVID-19 (dated by TCRdb to 2021 to 2024). With regard to the full study: Convalescent patients had a positive SARS-CoV-2 result on nasal swab PCR, and of these patients, several had mild disease and one had severe disease. Six males and four females were included in the convalescent cohort, with two Hispanic individuals, seven Caucasians, two Asians and one multiracial person represented. Participants received two doses of either the Pfizer-BioNTech BNT162b2 vaccine (n=8) or the Moderna mRNA-1273 vaccine (n=2). Post-COVID blood samples were collected from convalescent patients a median of approximately 93 days after diagnosis, with a range of roughly 35 to 180 days. Post-vaccine blood samples were taken a median of around 77 days after the second vaccine dose, with a range of 14 to 241 days. For stimulating the cultures, overlapping spike peptide pools were used, derived from SARS-CoV-2 as well as from the common cold coronaviruses HCoV-NL63, HCoV-OC43 and HCoV-229E. In control cultures, a CEFX viral epitope pool was used as positive control, an HIV-1 Nef peptide pool was used as negative control, or no peptide was added. In fewer than 12 COVID-19 convalescent patients and a few infection-naive healthy vaccine recipients, researchers compared the spike-specific CD4+ TCR repertoire from before mRNA vaccination with the repertoire from after.

CDR1 and CDR2, per the germline V gene, are MNHNS and SASEGT. V ends up 2 bases short and J 16 bases short, with an unmatched junction base count of 8. The CDR3 sequence holds 12 residues, the cysteine and phenylalanine included. Kept here is only the CDR3 DNA, which spans 36 bases and is read in frame from base 1. With respect to this clonotype: Its antigen is still unknown. No per-base quality is available; no much larger clone lies one base away.

To prepare the library, PCR was applied. At the Johns Hopkins FTIC core, DNA from the cultured CD4+ T cells underwent TCR sequencing with the Oncomine TCR Beta short-read assay. Genomic DNA was extracted from the cultured CD4+ T cells with the QIAamp micro DNA kit. Oncomine TCR Beta libraries from cultured CD4+ T cells were pooled using unique dual indexes and sequenced on an Illumina iSeq 100. Per the source publication's procedure: Non-productive sequences were removed, and CDR3s that did not start with C, did not end with F or W, or were shorter than 7 amino acids were discarded. The MANAFEST web application was used to identify antigen-specific clonotypes by comparing peptide-stimulated wells against reference wells and other culture wells. For a clone to be called positive, the clone needed an FDR below 0.05, an odds ratio above 5, and a productive frequency above 0.1% in at least two of three replicate wells. Cross-reactive clonotypes were defined as significantly expanded in both SARS-CoV-2 spike wells and at least one common cold coronavirus spike condition. Levenshtein distances (stringdist) and unrooted phylogenetic trees (ape) in R version 3.6.1 were used to assess CDR3 homology. TCRdb itself trimmed the public reads at Q25 with fastp, ran MiXCR and retained productive beta chains. Merged by CDR3 protein, the rows form single entries marked with the most common genes and DNA. For this entry, the V and J calls and clone size follow TCRdb and not the study's own pipeline. The sample data list roughly 10,000 distinct CDR3 sequences, and under 75% of these were observed just once. Roughly a tenth of the sample comes from the top ten.

Paper-wide results and their limitations: Of the vaccine-specific clones in convalescent patients, 304 of 307, or nearly all, reacted only to SARS-CoV-2 spike and did not cross-react with common cold coronaviruses. An increase in the median number of SARS-CoV-2-reactive clonotypes from 21 after infection to a few dozen after vaccination was observed, but the change was not found to be significant. Among the post-vaccine SARS-CoV-2-reactive clones in convalescent patients, a median about 87% showed up only after vaccination, which suggests vaccine-specific priming. Only a relatively small number of convalescent patients were included in the study, and early timepoints following natural infection were not analyzed.

What the treatment or condition label conveys for this sample: approximately nine-day PBMC culture with coronavirus spike peptide pools or control peptides (ViraFEST assay). To expand antigen-specific T cells with peptide pools and then pick out the expanded clonotypes through TCR sequencing, the study relied on the ViraFEST assay. The convalescent patients' positive SARS-CoV-2 PCR tests were from March to December 2020, which was before the Alpha, Beta and Delta variants emerged in the United States. Each well held two million PBMCs cultured with roughly 10 ug/ml peptide pools in IMDM containing 5% human AB serum and approximately 10 IU/ml IL-2. On days 3 and 7, half of the culture medium was replaced with fresh IL-2-containing medium. After 10 days of culture, CD4+ T cells were isolated by negative selection using the EasySep CD4+ T cell isolation kit. PBMCs were separated from whole blood using Ficoll-Paque Plus gradient centrifugation and then either used fresh or cryopreserved at -140C. Each culture condition was generally run in triplicate wells.

Sequenced sample: CD4+ T cells from blood, cultured in vitro. The receptor chain draws on TRBV6-1 and TRBJ1-5; 7 bases in between match TRBD1. The sequence was collected from a human donor who had recovered from COVID-19. The CDR3 region reads CASSEPPTGNHF. The nucleotide sequence is given as TGTGCCAGCAGTGAACCTCCGACAGGGAACCATTTT.